This TCR beta chain is drawn from a study of blood T cell repertoires in COVID-19. Study in general: The cDNA or gDNA used as material had been derived from T cells, B-cell-depleted T cells, or PBMCs.

Authors' methods: Amplified reference gene primers provided the basis for estimating nucleated cell counts. This table comes from immunoSEQ multiplex PCR, and its TCRdb copy is limited to in-frame clones, with some not included. Clonal size and the V and J genes are those of that table, whereas D and trimming came from the DNA. Of around 130,000 clones in the sample, around 85% were seen once. The material sequenced was peripheral blood. The receptor was derived from a man aged 55 to 69 with acute or convalescent COVID-19.

The CDR3 region is CASSPWTGFRQETQYF. The CDR3 nucleotides are TGTGCCAGCAGCCCGTGGACAGGGTTTCGCCAAGAGACCCAGTACTTC. The J gene is TRBJ2-5, the V gene TRBV5-6; 8 positions match TRBD1. CDR1 and CDR2 (germline): SGHDT, YYEEEE. The trim removed 4 bases at V and 1 base at J, leaving 9 bases unmatched. There are 16 residues in the CDR3.